This T cell receptor (beta chain) stems from a study of long-term antiretroviral therapy in people with HIV. A minimum of one pre-ART and two post-ART PBMC samples existed for each donor. HIV-positive participants all received treatment in the United States. This clone appeared once. Antigen unknown. The CDR3 sequence is 16 residues long. From germline, CDR1 is SNHLY and CDR2 FYNNEI. V trimming: 6 bases; J trimming: 2 bases; junction bases outside the gene matches: 4. General study findings and limits: Diversity measured after ART increased yet remained under transplant donor controls. It was observed that HIV repertoires exhibited narrower CDR3 length ranges than controls.

They ran version v3.0 of the immunoSEQ assay at survey level. Sequencing was performed with immunoSEQ multiplex PCR; in TCRdb, only in-frame clones are kept and a portion is missing. The sample includes under 30,000 clones, roughly nine tenths seen only once; the top ten take roughly 7%. The receptor comes from a man aged 45 to 65 with HIV. Sequencing was performed on unsorted PBMCs, taken around 5 years before starting antiretroviral therapy. The chain couples TRBV2 to TRBJ2-6; TRBD1 matches 10 bases. CDR3 nucleotides: TGTGCCAGCAGGCCGACAGGGGGCGCTGGGGCCAACGTCCTGACTTTC. Protein sequence: CASRPTGGAGANVLTF.